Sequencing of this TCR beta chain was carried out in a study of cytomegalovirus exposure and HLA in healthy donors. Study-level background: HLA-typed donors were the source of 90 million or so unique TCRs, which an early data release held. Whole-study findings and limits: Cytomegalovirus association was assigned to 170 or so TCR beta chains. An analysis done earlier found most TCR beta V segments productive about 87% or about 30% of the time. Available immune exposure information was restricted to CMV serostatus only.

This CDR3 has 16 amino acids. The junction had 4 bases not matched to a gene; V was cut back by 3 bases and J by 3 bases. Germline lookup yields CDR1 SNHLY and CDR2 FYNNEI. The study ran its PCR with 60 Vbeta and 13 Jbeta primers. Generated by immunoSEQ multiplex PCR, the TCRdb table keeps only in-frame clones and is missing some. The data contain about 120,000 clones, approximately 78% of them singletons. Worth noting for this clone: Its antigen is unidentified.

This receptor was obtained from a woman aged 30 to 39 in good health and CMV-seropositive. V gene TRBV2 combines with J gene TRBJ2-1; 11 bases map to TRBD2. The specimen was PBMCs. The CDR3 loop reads CASSDVAGGDYNEQFF. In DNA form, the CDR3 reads TGTGCCAGCAGTGATGTAGCGGGGGGGGACTACAATGAGCAGTTCTTC.